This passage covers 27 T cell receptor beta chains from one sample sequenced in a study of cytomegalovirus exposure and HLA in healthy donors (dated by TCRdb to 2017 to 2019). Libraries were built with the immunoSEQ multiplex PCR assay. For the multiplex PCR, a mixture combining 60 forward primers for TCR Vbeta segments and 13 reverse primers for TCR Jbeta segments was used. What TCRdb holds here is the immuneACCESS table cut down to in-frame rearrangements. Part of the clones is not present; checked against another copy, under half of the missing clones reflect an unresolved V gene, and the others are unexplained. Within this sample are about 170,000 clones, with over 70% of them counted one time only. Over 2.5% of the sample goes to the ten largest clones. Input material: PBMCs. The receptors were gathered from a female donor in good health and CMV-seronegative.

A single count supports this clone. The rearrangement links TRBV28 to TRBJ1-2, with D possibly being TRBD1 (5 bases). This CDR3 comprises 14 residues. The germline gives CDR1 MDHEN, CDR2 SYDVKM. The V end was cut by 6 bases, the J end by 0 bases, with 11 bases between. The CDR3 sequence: CASSGAGPNYGYTF. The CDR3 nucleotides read TGTGCCAGCAGCGGAGCAGGGCCTAACTATGGCTACACCTTC.

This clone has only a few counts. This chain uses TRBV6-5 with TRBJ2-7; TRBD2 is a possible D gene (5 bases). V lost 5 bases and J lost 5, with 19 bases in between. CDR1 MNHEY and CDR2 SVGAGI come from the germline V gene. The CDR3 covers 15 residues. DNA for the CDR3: TGTGCCAGCAGTGCCCCGGGTCTGGGAGCCCACGAGCAGTACTTC. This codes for CASSAPGLGAHEQYF.

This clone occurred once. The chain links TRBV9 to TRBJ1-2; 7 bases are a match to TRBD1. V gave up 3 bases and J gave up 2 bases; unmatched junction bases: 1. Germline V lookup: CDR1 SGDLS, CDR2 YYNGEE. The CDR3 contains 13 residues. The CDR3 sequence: CASSATGNYGYTF. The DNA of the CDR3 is TGTGCCAGCAGCGCGACAGGGAACTATGGCTACACCTTC.

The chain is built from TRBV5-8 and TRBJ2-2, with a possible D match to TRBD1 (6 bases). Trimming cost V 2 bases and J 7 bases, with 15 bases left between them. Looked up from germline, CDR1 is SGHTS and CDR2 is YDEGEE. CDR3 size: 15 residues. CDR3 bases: TGTGCCAGCAGCTTCTATACAGGGTCGGGCGGGGAGCTGTTTTTT. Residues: CASSFYTGSGGELFF.

DNA for the CDR3: TGTGCCAGTAGTCTCCCCGCTAGCGGGTTCACAGATACGCAGTATTTT. Its protein is CASSLPASGFTDTQYF. V usage is TRBV19 and J usage is TRBJ2-3, with TRBD2 matching over 8 bases. Germline assignment: CDR1 LNHDA and CDR2 SQIVND (reference sequence). V was pared by 5 bases and J by 2 bases, with 9 bases of the junction left unmatched. The CDR3 length is 16 residues.

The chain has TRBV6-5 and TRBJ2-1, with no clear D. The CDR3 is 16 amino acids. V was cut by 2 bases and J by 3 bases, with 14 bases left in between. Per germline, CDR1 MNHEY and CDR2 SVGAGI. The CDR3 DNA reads TGTGCCAGCAGTTACAGTCTGTTGGCTAGCTACAATGAGCAGTTCTTC. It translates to CASSYSLLASYNEQFF.

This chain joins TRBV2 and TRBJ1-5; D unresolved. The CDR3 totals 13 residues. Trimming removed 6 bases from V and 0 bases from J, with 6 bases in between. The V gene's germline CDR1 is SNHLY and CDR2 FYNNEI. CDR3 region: CASRSFSNQPQHF. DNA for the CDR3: TGTGCCAGCAGGTCCTTTAGCAATCAGCCCCAGCATTTT. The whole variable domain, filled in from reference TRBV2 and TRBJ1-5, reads EPEVTQTPSHQVTQMGQEVILRCVPISNHLYFYWYRQILGQKVEFLVSFYNNEISEKSEIFDDQFSVERPDGSNFTLKIRSTKLEDSAMYFCASRSFSNQPQHFGDGTRLSIL.

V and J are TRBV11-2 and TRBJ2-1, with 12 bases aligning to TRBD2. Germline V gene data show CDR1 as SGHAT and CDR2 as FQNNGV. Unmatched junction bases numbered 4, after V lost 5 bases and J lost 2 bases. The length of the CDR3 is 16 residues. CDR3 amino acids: CASSPRLAGAYNEQFF. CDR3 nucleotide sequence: TGTGCCAGCAGCCCGCGACTAGCGGGGGCCTACAATGAGCAGTTCTTC.

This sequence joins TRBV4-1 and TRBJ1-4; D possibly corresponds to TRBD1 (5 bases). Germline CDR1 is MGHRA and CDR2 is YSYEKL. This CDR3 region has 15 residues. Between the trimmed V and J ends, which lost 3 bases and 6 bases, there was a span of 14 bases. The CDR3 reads CASSHTTAGDEKLFF. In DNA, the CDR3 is TGCGCCAGCAGCCACACGACAGCCGGCGATGAAAAACTGTTTTTT.

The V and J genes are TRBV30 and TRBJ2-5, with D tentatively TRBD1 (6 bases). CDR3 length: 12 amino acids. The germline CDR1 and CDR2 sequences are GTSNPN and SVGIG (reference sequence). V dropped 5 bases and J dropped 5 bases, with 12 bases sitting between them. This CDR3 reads CAWRQDVETQYF. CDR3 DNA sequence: TGTGCCTGGCGACAGGACGTCGAGACCCAGTACTTC.

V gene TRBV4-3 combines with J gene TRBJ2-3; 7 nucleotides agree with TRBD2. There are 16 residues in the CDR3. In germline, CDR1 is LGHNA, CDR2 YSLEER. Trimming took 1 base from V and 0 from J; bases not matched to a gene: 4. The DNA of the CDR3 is TGCGCCAGCAGCCAAGTTTGGGGGGGAAGCACAGATACGCAGTATTTT. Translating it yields CASSQVWGGSTDTQYF.

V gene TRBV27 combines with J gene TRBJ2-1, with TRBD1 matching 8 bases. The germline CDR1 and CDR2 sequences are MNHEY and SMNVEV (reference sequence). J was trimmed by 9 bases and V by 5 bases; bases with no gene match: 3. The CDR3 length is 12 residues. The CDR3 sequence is CASSPTGVEQFF. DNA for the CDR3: TGTGCCAGCAGTCCGACAGGGGTTGAGCAGTTCTTC.

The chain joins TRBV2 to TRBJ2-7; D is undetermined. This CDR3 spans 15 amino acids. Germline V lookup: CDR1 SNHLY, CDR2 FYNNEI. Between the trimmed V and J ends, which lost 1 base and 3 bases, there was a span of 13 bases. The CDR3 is CASSEEESTLYEQYF. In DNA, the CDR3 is TGTGCCAGCAGTGAAGAGGAGAGTACCCTCTACGAGCAGTACTTC.

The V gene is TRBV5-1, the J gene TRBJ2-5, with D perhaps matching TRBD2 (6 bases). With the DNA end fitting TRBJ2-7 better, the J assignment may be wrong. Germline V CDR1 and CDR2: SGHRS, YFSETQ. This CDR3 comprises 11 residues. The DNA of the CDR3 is TGCGCCAGCAGCTGGGGGGACGAGCAGTACTTC. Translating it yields CASSWGDEQYF.

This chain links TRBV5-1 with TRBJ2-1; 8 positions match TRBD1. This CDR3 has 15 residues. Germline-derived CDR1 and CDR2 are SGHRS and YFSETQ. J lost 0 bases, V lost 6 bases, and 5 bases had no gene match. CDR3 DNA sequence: TGCGCCAGCACGTTAACAGGGGGCTCCTACAATGAGCAGTTCTTC. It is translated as CASTLTGGSYNEQFF.

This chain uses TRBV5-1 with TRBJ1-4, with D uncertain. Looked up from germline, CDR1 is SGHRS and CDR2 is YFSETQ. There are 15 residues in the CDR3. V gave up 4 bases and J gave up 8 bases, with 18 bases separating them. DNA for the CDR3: TGCGCCAGCAGCCCCGACGGTCAACTAGGAGAAAAACTGTTTTTT. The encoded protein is CASSPDGQLGEKLFF.

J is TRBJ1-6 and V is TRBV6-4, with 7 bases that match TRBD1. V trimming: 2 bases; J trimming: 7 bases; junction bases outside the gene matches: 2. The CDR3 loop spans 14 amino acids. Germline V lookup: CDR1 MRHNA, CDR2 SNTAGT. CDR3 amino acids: CASSDGGGNSPLHF. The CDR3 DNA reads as TGTGCCAGCAGTGACGGAGGGGGCAATTCACCCCTCCACTTT.

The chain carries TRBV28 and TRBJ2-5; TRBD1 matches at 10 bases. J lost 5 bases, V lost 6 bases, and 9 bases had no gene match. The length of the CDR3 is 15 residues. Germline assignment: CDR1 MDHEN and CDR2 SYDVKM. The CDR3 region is CASSSPGQGYETQYF. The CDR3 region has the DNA TGTGCCAGCAGCTCCCCGGGACAGGGGTATGAGACCCAGTACTTC.

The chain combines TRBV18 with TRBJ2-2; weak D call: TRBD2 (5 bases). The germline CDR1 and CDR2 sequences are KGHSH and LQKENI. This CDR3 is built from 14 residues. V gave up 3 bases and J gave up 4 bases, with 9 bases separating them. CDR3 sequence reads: CASSPTRGTGELFF. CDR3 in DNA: TGTGCCAGCTCACCTACCCGGGGCACCGGGGAGCTGTTTTTT.

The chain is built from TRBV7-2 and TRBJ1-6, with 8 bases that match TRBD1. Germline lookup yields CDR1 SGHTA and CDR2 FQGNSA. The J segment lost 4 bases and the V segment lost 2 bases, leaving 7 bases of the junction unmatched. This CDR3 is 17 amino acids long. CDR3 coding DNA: TGTGCCAGCAGCTTAAGGGCAGGGGGCGCATATAATTCACCCCTCCACTTT. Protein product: CASSLRAGGAYNSPLHF.

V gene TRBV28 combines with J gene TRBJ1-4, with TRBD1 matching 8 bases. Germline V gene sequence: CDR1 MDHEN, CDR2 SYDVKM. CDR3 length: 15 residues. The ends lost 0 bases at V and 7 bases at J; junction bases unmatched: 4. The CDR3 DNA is TGTGCCAGCAGTTTATGGGGACAGGCTGGTGAAAAACTGTTTTTT. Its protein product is CASSLWGQAGEKLFF.

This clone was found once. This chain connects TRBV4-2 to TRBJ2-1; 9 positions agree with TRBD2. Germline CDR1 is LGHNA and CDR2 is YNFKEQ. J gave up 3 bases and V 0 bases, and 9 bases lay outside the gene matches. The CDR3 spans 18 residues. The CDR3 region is CASSQDSIAGEGYNEQFF. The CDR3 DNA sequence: TGTGCCAGCAGCCAAGACTCTATAGCGGGAGAAGGCTACAATGAGCAGTTCTTC.

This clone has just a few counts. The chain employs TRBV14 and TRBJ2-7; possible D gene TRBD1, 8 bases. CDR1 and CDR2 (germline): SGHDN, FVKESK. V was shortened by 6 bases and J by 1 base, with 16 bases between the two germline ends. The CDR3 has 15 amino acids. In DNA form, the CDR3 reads TGTGCCAGCAGTCGAGCGGGACAGGTATCCTACGAGCAGTACTTC. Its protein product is CASSRAGQVSYEQYF.

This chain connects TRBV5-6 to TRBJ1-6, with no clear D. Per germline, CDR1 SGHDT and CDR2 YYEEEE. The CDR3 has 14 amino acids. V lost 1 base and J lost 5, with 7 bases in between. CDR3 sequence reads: CASSLSQNNSPLHF. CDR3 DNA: TGTGCCAGCAGCTTGAGTCAGAATAATTCACCCCTCCACTTT.

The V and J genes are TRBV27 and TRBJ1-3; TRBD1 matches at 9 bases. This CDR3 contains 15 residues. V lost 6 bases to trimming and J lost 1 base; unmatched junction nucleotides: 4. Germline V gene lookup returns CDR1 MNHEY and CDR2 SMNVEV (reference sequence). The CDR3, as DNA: TGTGCCAGCAGCCGGGACAGGGCTTCTGGAAACACCATATATTTT. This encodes CASSRDRASGNTIYF.

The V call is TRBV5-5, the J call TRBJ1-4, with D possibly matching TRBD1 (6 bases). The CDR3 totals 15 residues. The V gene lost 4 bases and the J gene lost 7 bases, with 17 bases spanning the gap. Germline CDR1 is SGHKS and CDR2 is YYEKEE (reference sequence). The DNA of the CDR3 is TGTGCCAGCAGCCCCAGACAGGCCAGAGGTGAAAAACTGTTTTTT. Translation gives CASSPRQARGEKLFF.

CDR3 in amino acids: CASSLRQGFGPNNSPLHF. The CDR3 nucleotides read TGTGCCAGCAGTTTGCGACAGGGGTTTGGTCCGAACAATTCACCCCTCCACTTT. V and J are TRBV28 and TRBJ1-6; 8 nucleotides agree with TRBD1. V lost 3 bases, J lost 7 bases, and 14 bases stayed unmatched. The CDR3 totals 18 residues. Germline V lookup: CDR1 MDHEN, CDR2 SYDVKM.